This TCR beta chain was recovered during a study of shared clonotypes between healthy human individuals. Regarding the study as a whole: What limited the represented genetic and exposure-history diversity was the small number of donors.

Naive CD8 isolation took CD45RO-negative cells positively selected for CCR7 and excluded terminally differentiated effector memory CD45RA+ cells. Participating donors were healthy, HIV-negative adults free of recent acute infections or vaccinations. The ends were cut back, 2 bases at V and 6 bases at J, with 11 bases in the middle. From germline, CDR1 is MNHEY and CDR2 SMNVEV (reference sequence). The CDR3 extends over 13 amino acids. Produced via immunoSEQ multiplex PCR; TCRdb's table is partial and in-frame only. The sample has 550,000 to 600,000 clones, roughly 98% seen once. Concerning this clone: Antigen unknown.

The chain carries TRBV27 and TRBJ2-7; D gene uncertain. Sequenced: naive CD8+ T cells sorted from blood. The sequence came from a man aged 30-40 years in good health. This CDR3 reads CASSLGPQGEQYF. CDR3 DNA: TGTGCCAGCAGTTTAGGACCACAAGGCGAGCAGTACTTC.